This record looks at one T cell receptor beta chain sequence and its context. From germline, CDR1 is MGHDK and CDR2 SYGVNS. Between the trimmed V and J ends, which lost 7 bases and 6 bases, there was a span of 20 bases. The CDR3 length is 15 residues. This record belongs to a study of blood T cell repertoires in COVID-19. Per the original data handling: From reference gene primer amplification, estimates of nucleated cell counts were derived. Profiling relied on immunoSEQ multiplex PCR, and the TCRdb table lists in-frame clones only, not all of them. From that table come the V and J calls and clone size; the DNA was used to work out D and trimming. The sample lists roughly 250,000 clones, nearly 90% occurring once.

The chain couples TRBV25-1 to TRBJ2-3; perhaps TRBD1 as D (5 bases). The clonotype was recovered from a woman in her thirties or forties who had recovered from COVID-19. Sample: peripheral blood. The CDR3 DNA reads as TGTGCCAGCAAGACAAGCCTACAACAGGAGGATACGCAGTATTTT. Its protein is CASKTSLQQEDTQYF.